These 32 T cell receptor beta chains share one sample of origin, sequenced in a study of identical twins. TCRdb analysed the 5' RACE reads with MiXCR anew, one entry per CDR3 protein. Among around 480,000 distinct CDR3 sequences listed, 14% were seen once. The same specimen was also included in a second study, on yellow fever vaccine responses in identical twins.

Sequencing was carried out using CD4+ T cells sorted from blood. These receptors were obtained from a woman between 18 and 29 years old in good health.

The V gene is TRBV20-1, the J gene TRBJ2-3, with D perhaps TRBD1 or TRBD2 (5 bases each). Germline-derived CDR1 and CDR2 are DFQATT and SNEGSKA (reference sequence). This CDR3 region has 14 residues. V was cut by 0 bases and J by 4 bases, with 11 bases left in between. The CDR3 region is CSARDQGRADTQYF. The CDR3 DNA sequence: TGCAGTGCTAGAGATCAGGGACGGGCAGATACGCAGTATTTT.

V gene TRBV28 combines with J gene TRBJ2-3; TRBD2 matches 7 bases. The length of the CDR3 is 16 residues. J lost 4 bases, V lost 3 bases, and 10 bases had no gene match. The germline CDR1 and CDR2 sequences are MDHEN and SYDVKM. Written as DNA, the CDR3 is TGTGCCAGCAGTTTCGGGGGAGGGCCGGTCTCAGATACGCAGTATTTT. Translated: CASSFGGGPVSDTQYF.

The chain combines TRBV5-1 with TRBJ1-1; 7 nucleotides match TRBD1. The CDR3 has 13 residues. Losses at the gene ends were 0 bases for V and 10 bases for J; bases not matched to a gene: 6. Germline V CDR1 and CDR2: SGHRS, YFSETQ. Written as DNA, the CDR3 is TGCGCCAGCAGCTTGGCCGGTGCAGGGGGAGCTTTCTTT. Translation gives CASSLAGAGGAFF.

This clonotype was seen repeatedly, ten times or more. The genes are TRBV15 and TRBJ2-7; 11 bases are shared with TRBD2. The CDR3 is 15 residues long. From germline, CDR1 is LNHNV and CDR2 YYDKDF (reference sequence). Germline trimming cut 3 bases from V and 3 bases from J; bases unmatched to any gene: 4. The CDR3 sequence is CATSSSGRENYEQYF. CDR3 nucleotide sequence: TGTGCCACCAGCAGTAGCGGGAGGGAGAACTACGAGCAGTACTTC.

As for this clonotype: Possible read error: a much larger clone is one base away. This rearrangement joins TRBV24-1 to TRBJ2-1; 10 bases fit TRBD2. Germline CDR1 KGHDR, CDR2 SFDVKD. The CDR3 has 13 residues. The CDR3 nucleotides read TGTGCCACCAGGTCTAGCGGGAGCAATGAGCACTTCTTC. It is translated as CATRSSGSNEHFF.

This clonotype was detected a few times. The chain employs TRBV6-1 and TRBJ2-2; D is possibly TRBD2 (6 bases). Trimming took off 6 bases at V and 0 bases at J, with 11 bases between the two ends. This CDR3 is 15 amino acids long. Germline V gene data show CDR1 as MNHNS and CDR2 as SASEGT. This chain's CDR3 is CASSRGTPNTGELFF. DNA for the CDR3: TGTGCCAGCAGCCGCGGGACCCCGAACACCGGGGAGCTGTTTTTT.

The V gene is TRBV7-2, the J gene TRBJ2-7; 11 nucleotides line up with TRBD2. The V and J ends lost 2 bases and 0 bases, in that order; junction bases with no gene match: 3. Germline V gene lookup returns CDR1 SGHTA and CDR2 FQGNSA. This CDR3 is built from 16 residues. CDR3 in amino acids: CASSLRLAGNSYEQYF. The DNA for the CDR3 is TGTGCCAGCAGCTTACGACTAGCGGGGAACTCCTACGAGCAGTACTTC.

This clonotype was picked up many times. The chain carries TRBV3-1 and TRBJ1-1; the match to TRBD1 covers 7 bases. CDR3 length: 15 residues. The V and J ends lost 4 bases and 0 bases, in that order; junction bases with no gene match: 5. Germline CDR1 and CDR2: LGHDT and YNNKEL (reference sequence). Here the CDR3 DNA reads TGTGCCAGCAGCCGACCGGGACAGTTGAACACTGAAGCTTTCTTT. This codes for CASSRPGQLNTEAFF.

The rearrangement uses TRBV14 and TRBJ2-4, with D possibly TRBD1 on 6 matching bases. The CDR3 length is 17 residues. The germline CDR1 and CDR2 sequences are SGHDN and FVKESK. The germline V and J ends were trimmed by 0 bases and 0 bases, with 12 bases remaining between them. DNA for the CDR3: TGTGCCAGCAGCCAAGAAGTGGGCAGGGGAGCCAAAAACATTCAGTACTTC. It is translated as CASSQEVGRGAKNIQYF.

The V call is TRBV28, the J call TRBJ2-7; 10 bases agree with TRBD2. Per germline, CDR1 MDHEN and CDR2 SYDVKM. The length of the CDR3 is 12 residues. The CDR3 is CCSGGDPYEQYF. CDR3 coding DNA: TGTTGCAGCGGGGGGGACCCCTACGAGCAGTACTTC.

The CDR3 DNA reads as TGTGCCAGCAGCCAACAGGGGCAGTCCGGGGAGCTGTTTTTT. The encoded protein is CASSQQGQSGELFF. The genes are TRBV7-2 and TRBJ2-2, with 7 bases matching TRBD1. CDR1 and CDR2 from the germline V gene are SGHTA and FQGNSA. With 5 bases clipped from V and 6 bases from J, the junction kept 6 bases outside the gene matches. This CDR3 contains 14 residues.

This clonotype was detected only a few times. The CDR3 protein is CASSLMTGMIHEQFF. The CDR3 region has the DNA TGTGCCAGCAGCTTAATGACAGGGATGATTCATGAGCAGTTCTTC. The chain uses TRBV7-9 and TRBJ2-1; TRBD1 aligns across 7 bases. The CDR3 length is 15 residues. Germline assignment: CDR1 SEHNR and CDR2 FQNEAQ (reference sequence). V lost 2 bases and J lost 8; bases outside the gene matches: 9.

The chain recombines TRBV20-1 with TRBJ1-1, with a tentative D call TRBD1 (6 bases). Germline V gene lookup returns CDR1 DFQATT and CDR2 SNEGSKA (reference sequence). V lost 5 bases and J lost 0, with 13 bases in between. This CDR3 contains 14 residues. The CDR3 is CSAVRQVVNTEAFF. The CDR3 DNA reads TGCAGTGCTGTCCGACAGGTAGTGAACACTGAAGCTTTCTTT.

This clonotype was detected only a few times. The V and J genes are TRBV2 and TRBJ2-3; D is undetermined. Germline V gene sequence: CDR1 SNHLY, CDR2 FYNNEI. This CDR3 is 12 amino acids long. The V and J ends lost 4 bases and 8 bases respectively, with 10 bases between them. CDR3 protein: CASSVLSGTQYF. CDR3 in DNA: TGTGCCAGCAGTGTCCTGAGTGGTACGCAGTATTTT.

The sample holds one count of this clonotype. The chain employs TRBV5-6 and TRBJ2-6, with TRBD2 as a possible D gene (5 bases). CDR1 and CDR2 (germline): SGHDT, YYEEEE. This CDR3 is built from 17 residues. The V end lost 0 bases, the J end lost 4 bases, and 14 bases lay between the germline ends. The DNA for the CDR3 is TGTGCCAGCAGCTTGGTCGGGGATCTCTCCGGGGCCAACGTCCTGACTTTC. It specifies CASSLVGDLSGANVLTF.

This chain links TRBV7-9 with TRBJ2-1; TRBD2 matches at 13 bases. This CDR3 is built from 17 residues. The junction had 12 bases not matched to a gene; V was cut back by 5 bases and J by 8 bases. Germline values: CDR1 SEHNR, CDR2 FQNEAQ (reference sequence). In nucleotides, the CDR3 is TGTGCCAGCAGCCCCAACCGACTAGCGGGAGGCCTTGATGAGCAGTTCTTC. It encodes CASSPNRLAGGLDEQFF.

The chain is built from TRBV2 and TRBJ1-5, with D possibly matching TRBD1 (6 bases). V dropped 6 bases and J dropped 6 bases, with 15 bases sitting between them. The CDR3 length is 14 residues. Germline assignment: CDR1 SNHLY and CDR2 FYNNEI. CDR3 nucleotide sequence: TGTGCCAGCAGCTGGGGGCAGGGGAGTCAGCCCCAGCATTTT. Translating gives CASSWGQGSQPQHF.

This rearrangement joins TRBV20-1 to TRBJ2-5; 7 bases match TRBD1. Germline values: CDR1 DFQATT, CDR2 SNEGSKA (reference sequence). J gave up 1 base and V 0 bases, and 5 bases lay outside the gene matches. CDR3 size: 15 residues. The CDR3 loop reads CSARDWGQIQETQYF. The CDR3 DNA follows: TGCAGTGCTAGAGATTGGGGACAGATCCAAGAGACCCAGTACTTC.

For this clonotype: This clone may be a read error of a much larger clone one base away. The genes are TRBV5-1 and TRBJ1-2; a possible D gene is TRBD1 (5 bases). CDR1 SGHRS and CDR2 YFSETQ come from the germline V gene. CDR3 size: 14 residues. The CDR3 nucleotides are TGCGCCAGCAGCTTGGGCAGGGAGACTAGAGGCTCCACCTTC. Protein sequence: CASSLGRETRGSTF.

The gene calls are TRBV6-2 or TRBV6-3 and TRBJ2-3, with TRBD2 matching 11 bases. CDR3 length: 17 amino acids. Germline CDR1 MNHEY, CDR2 SVGEGT. The J segment lost 3 bases and the V segment lost 0 bases, leaving 5 bases of the junction unmatched. In DNA, the CDR3 is TGTGCCAGCAGTTACTCGAGTAGCGGGAGGGGAACAGATACGCAGTATTTT. Its translation: CASSYSSSGRGTDTQYF.

This chain connects TRBV20-1 to TRBJ1-6, with no clear D. In germline, CDR1 is DFQATT, CDR2 SNEGSKA (reference sequence). V dropped 0 bases and J dropped 10 bases, with 7 bases sitting between them. The CDR3 totals 12 residues. This chain's CDR3 is CSARDPLSPLHF. The CDR3 DNA is TGCAGTGCTAGAGATCCGCTCTCACCCCTCCACTTT.

This clonotype was observed at least ten times. The chain couples TRBV29-1 to TRBJ2-3; no reliable D call. Germline CDR1 reads SQVTM; CDR2 reads ANQGSEA. V lost 1 base and J 2 bases, leaving 7 bases between the germline ends. The CDR3 sequence is 13 residues long. Here the CDR3 reads CSVEGAPTDTQYF. The CDR3 bases are TGCAGCGTTGAAGGGGCCCCCACAGATACGCAGTATTTT.

This clonotype was counted between two and nine times. V is TRBV25-1 and J is TRBJ2-2, with D perhaps matching TRBD1 (6 bases). From germline, CDR1 is MGHDK and CDR2 SYGVNS. The ends were cut back, 6 bases at V and 5 bases at J, with 16 bases in the middle. There are 15 residues in the CDR3. In DNA, the CDR3 is TGTGCCAGCAGCCCAGGGGACCTACCGACCGGGGAGCTGTTTTTT. Protein sequence: CASSPGDLPTGELFF.

This clonotype was seen a few times. The rearrangement links TRBV20-1 to TRBJ2-7; TRBD2 matches at 10 bases. V was clipped by 0 bases and J by 5 bases; unmatched bases: 7. The CDR3 extends over 15 amino acids. Per germline, CDR1 DFQATT and CDR2 SNEGSKA (reference sequence). CDR3 loop: CSARDRLAGAHEQYF. CDR3 nucleotide sequence: TGCAGTGCTAGAGATAGGCTAGCGGGAGCCCACGAGCAGTACTTC.

This clonotype was seen a handful of times. The chain uses TRBV4-1 and TRBJ2-2; 7 nucleotides align to TRBD2. V lost 0 bases and J lost 6; bases outside the gene matches: 4. This CDR3 has 15 residues. Germline lookup yields CDR1 MGHRA and CDR2 YSYEKL. The CDR3 reads CASSQETSLPGELFF. The CDR3 nucleotides read TGCGCCAGCAGCCAAGAGACTAGCTTGCCCGGGGAGCTGTTTTTT.

This clonotype was seen a few times. The chain has TRBV29-1 and TRBJ2-1; 8 positions match TRBD2. The CDR3 is 20 residues long. After removal of 6 bases from V and 3 bases from J, the junction contained 25 bases not matched to a gene. Germline values: CDR1 SQVTM, CDR2 ANQGSEA. The CDR3 DNA reads TGCAGCGTCGAATCGGTACGGGAGGGCCTGTGGGAAACCAGCTACAATGAGCAGTTCTTC. Translation gives CSVESVREGLWETSYNEQFF.

This clonotype was observed a few times. One junction end disagrees with the germline gene, perhaps due to a read error. The chain recombines TRBV4-1 with TRBJ2-3, with D possibly being TRBD1 or TRBD2 (6 bases each). The germline CDR1 and CDR2 sequences are MGHRA and YSYEKL. The CDR3 length is 16 residues. CDR3 loop: CASSQGRLGGTDTQYF. CDR3 sequence (DNA): TGCGCCAGCAGCCAAGGCCGGCTCGGGGGCACCGATACGCAGTATTTT.

This clonotype was recorded a few times. This chain links TRBV24-1 with TRBJ2-6, with D perhaps TRBD1 (6 bases). Germline lookup yields CDR1 KGHDR and CDR2 SFDVKD. This CDR3 spans 16 amino acids. Trimming left V 3 bases short and J 4 bases short, with 12 bases between. Here the CDR3 reads CATSDPTGRGANVLTF. Written as DNA, the CDR3 is TGTGCCACCAGTGATCCCACAGGGCGCGGGGCCAACGTCCTGACTTTC.

This clonotype was seen only a few times. The chain joins TRBV4-2 to TRBJ1-5; no clear D. With 0 bases removed from V and 4 bases from J, the gap between germline ends came to 10 bases. Looked up from germline, CDR1 is LGHNA and CDR2 is YNFKEQ. The CDR3 is made up of 15 amino acids. As DNA, the CDR3 is TGTGCCAGCAGCCAAGATCTGGGCTGGAATCAGCCCCAGCATTTT. Protein: CASSQDLGWNQPQHF.

This clonotype has at least ten counts. The chain joins TRBV29-1 to TRBJ1-1; D remains ambiguous. Germline CDR1 reads SQVTM; CDR2 reads ANQGSEA. The CDR3 runs to 13 residues. Trimming cost V 7 bases and J 0 bases, with 12 bases left between them. Written as DNA, the CDR3 is TGCAGCGGCAGCCAGCTCATGAACACTGAAGCTTTCTTT. Its translation: CSGSQLMNTEAFF.

This clonotype was counted a few times. The CDR3 DNA reads as TGTGCCAGCCTTTCACTGGCAGACTACGAGCAGTACTTC. This codes for CASLSLADYEQYF. The chain joins TRBV28 to TRBJ2-7; D gene unclear. The V gene lost 8 bases and the J gene lost 3 bases, with 14 bases spanning the gap. The length of the CDR3 is 13 residues. Germline CDR1 MDHEN, CDR2 SYDVKM.

This chain links TRBV4-2 with TRBJ2-3; 7 bases are shared with TRBD2. Trimming cost V 0 bases and J 0 bases; bases outside gene matches: 12. The CDR3 is 19 residues long. The germline V gene encodes CDR1 LGHNA and CDR2 YNFKEQ. CDR3 region: CASSQDWAGEAPSTDTQYF. The DNA of the CDR3 is TGTGCCAGCAGCCAAGATTGGGCGGGAGAAGCGCCAAGCACAGATACGCAGTATTTT.